Each of the 4 T cell receptor beta chains below was sequenced from the same sample in a study of blood T cell repertoires in COVID-19. Measured with immunoSEQ multiplex PCR; TCRdb has only the in-frame clones, and not every one. Among tens of thousands of clones listed, about three quarters were seen once. The specimen sequenced was peripheral blood. These TCRs come from a human donor in a cohort sampled during active COVID-19.

V usage is TRBV7-8 and J usage is TRBJ2-7, with a possible D match to TRBD2 (5 bases). CDR1 is SGHVS, CDR2 FQNEAQ, per germline. The CDR3 has 12 residues. V shed 5 bases and J shed 4 bases, with 9 bases lying between them. The CDR3 is CASSLPGYEQYF. The CDR3 DNA sequence: TGTGCCAGCAGCCTCCCGGGGTACGAGCAGTACTTC.

This chain links TRBV6-2 or TRBV6-3 with TRBJ2-2, with TRBD2 identical over 11 bases. This CDR3 is 16 amino acids long. The germline V gene has CDR1 MNHEY and CDR2 SVGEGT. With 2 bases clipped from V and 2 bases from J, the junction kept 1 base outside the gene matches. The CDR3 region is CASSYRLAGNTGELFF. The DNA of the CDR3 is TGTGCCAGCAGTTACCGACTAGCGGGAAACACCGGGGAGCTGTTTTTT.

The J gene is TRBJ2-7, the V gene TRBV7-2; perhaps TRBD1 as D (6 bases). CDR3 length: 15 residues. The V gene's germline CDR1 is SGHTA and CDR2 FQGNSA. Trimming left V 4 bases short and J 2 bases short, with 15 bases between. The CDR3 loop reads CASSSEAGAPYEQYF. Here the CDR3 DNA reads TGTGCCAGCAGCTCCGAGGCAGGGGCCCCCTACGAGCAGTACTTC. Supplemented by reference TRBV7-2 and TRBJ2-7, the full variable domain reads GAGVSQSPSNKVTEKGKDVELRCDPISGHTALYWYRQSLGQGLEFLIYFQGNSAPDKSGLPSDRFSAERTGGSVSTLTIQRTQQEDSAVYLCASSSEAGAPYEQYFGPGTRLTVT.

V gene TRBV19 combines with J gene TRBJ1-5; maybe TRBD1 (5 bases). CDR1 is LNHDA and CDR2 is SQIVND in the germline V gene (reference sequence). This CDR3 spans 14 amino acids. Trimming removed 3 bases from V and 1 base from J, with 7 bases in between. Written as DNA, the CDR3 is TGTGCCAGTAGTATCAGGGCGAGCAATCAGCCCCAGCATTTT. It translates to CASSIRASNQPQHF.